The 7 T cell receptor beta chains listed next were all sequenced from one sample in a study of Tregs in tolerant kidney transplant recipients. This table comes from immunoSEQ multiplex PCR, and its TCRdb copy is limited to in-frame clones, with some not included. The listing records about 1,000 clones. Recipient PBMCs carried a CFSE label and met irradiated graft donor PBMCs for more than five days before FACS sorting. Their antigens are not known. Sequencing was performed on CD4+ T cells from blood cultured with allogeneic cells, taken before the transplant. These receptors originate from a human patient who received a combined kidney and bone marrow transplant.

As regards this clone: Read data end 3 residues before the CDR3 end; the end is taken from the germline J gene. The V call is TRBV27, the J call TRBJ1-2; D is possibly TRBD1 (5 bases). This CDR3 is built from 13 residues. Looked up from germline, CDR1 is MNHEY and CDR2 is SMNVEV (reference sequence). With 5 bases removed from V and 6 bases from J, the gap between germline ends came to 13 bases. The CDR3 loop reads CASSPGLTHGYTF. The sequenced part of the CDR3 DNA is TGTGCCAGCAGTCCGGGACTTACCCATGGC.

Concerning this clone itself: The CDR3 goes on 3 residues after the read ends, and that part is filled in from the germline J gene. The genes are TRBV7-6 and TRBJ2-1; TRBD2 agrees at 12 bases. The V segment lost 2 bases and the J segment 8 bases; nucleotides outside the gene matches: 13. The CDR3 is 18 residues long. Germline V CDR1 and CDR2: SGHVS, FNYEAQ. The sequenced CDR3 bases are TGTGCCAGCAGCTTAACCCTAGCGGGAGGGCCTTGGCCCCATGAG. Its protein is CASSLTLAGGPWPHE. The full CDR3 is CASSLTLAGGPWPHEQFF.

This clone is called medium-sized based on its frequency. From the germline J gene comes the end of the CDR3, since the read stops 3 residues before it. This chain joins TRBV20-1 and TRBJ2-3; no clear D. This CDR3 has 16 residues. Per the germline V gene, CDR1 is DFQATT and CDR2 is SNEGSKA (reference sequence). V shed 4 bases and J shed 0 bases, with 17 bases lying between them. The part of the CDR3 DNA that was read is TGCAGTGCTATGGGTCTCAGGCTGGCTAGCACAGATACG. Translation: CSAMGLRLASTDT. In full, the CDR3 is CSAMGLRLASTDTQYF.

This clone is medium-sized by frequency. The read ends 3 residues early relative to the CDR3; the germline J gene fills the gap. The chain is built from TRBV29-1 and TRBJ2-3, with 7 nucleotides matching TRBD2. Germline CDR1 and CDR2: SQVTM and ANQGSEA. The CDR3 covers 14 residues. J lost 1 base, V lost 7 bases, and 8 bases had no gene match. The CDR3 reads CSAAPGGRTDTQYF. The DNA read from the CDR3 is TGCAGCGCCGCGCCGGGGGGTCGCACAGATACG.

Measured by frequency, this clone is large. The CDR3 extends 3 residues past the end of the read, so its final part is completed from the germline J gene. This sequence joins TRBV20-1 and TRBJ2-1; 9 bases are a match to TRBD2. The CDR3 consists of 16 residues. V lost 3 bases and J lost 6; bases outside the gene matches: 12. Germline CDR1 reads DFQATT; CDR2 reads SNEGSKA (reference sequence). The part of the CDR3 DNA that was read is TGCAGTGCTAGTGACGGGCGGGGGGGCCTGGGCAATGAG. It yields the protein CSASDGRGGLGNE. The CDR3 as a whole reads CSASDGRGGLGNEQFF.

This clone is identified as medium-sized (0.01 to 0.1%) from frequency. CDR3 sequence: CASSARGVQLNTEAFF. Incomplete CDR3 DNA: TGTGCCAGCAGCGCCCGAGGGGTACAGCTGAACACTGAA. The chain has TRBV4-2 and TRBJ1-1; D is perhaps TRBD1 (5 bases). The read terminates 3 residues before the CDR3 end, so the remaining end is supplied by the germline J gene. There are 16 residues in the CDR3. Germline loops: CDR1 LGHNA, CDR2 YNFKEQ. The V gene lost 5 bases and the J gene lost 0 bases, with 16 bases spanning the gap.

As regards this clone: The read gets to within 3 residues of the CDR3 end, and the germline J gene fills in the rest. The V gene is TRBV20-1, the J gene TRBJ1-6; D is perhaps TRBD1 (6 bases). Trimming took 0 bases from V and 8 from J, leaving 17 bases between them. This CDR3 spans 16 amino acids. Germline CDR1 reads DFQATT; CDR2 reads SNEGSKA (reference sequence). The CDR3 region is CSARERRQGRDSPLHF. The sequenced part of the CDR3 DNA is TGCAGTGCTAGAGAAAGGAGGCAGGGGCGCGATTCACCC.